This T cell receptor beta chain was sequenced in a study of blood T cell repertoires in COVID-19. Study details: PBMCs, B-cell-depleted T cells, or T cells provided the cDNA or gDNA that made up the material.

With 5 bases clipped from V and 2 bases from J, the junction kept 6 bases outside the gene matches. This CDR3 has 15 residues. Germline V gene data show CDR1 as MNHEY and CDR2 as SVGAGI. Cohort assignment relied on participant-reported clinical history. Recovered status in Cohort 3 required two negative PCRs, clearance, or symptom resolution. Per the original methods: Using reference gene primer amplification, nucleated cell counts were estimated. Method: immunoSEQ multiplex PCR; TCRdb's copy keeps in-frame clones and lacks some. The DNA gave D and trimming, while V, J and clone size come from that table. Here the sample spans a few hundred thousand clones, around 85% being singletons.

This receptor was taken from a middle-aged man who had recovered from COVID-19. The sample comprised PBMCs or T cells enriched from blood (not recorded which). This chain uses TRBV6-5 with TRBJ2-7; TRBD2 matches at 10 bases. CDR3: CASSPGLAFTYEQYF. The DNA for the CDR3 is TGTGCCAGCAGTCCGGGACTAGCGTTCACCTACGAGCAGTACTTC.